A single sample is the source of the 11 T cell receptor beta chains below, sequenced in a study of blood T cells in healthy people across ages. A second PCR, run for about 7 to 11 cycles, used a sample-barcoded 5' primer plus a J-beta primer mix. MiXCR was run by TCRdb on the 5' RACE reads, yielding one entry per CDR3 protein. The sample has 800,000 to 950,000 distinct CDR3 sequences, about 29% seen once; the top ten hold roughly 10%. These data also formed part of another study, on T cells of mothers and their children.

Sequencing used blood. The receptors originated from a woman in her thirties or forties in good health.

This clonotype was seen many times. The chain has TRBV6-5 and TRBJ1-2; D is uncertain. V shed 7 bases and J shed 0 bases, with 3 bases lying between them. Looked up from germline, CDR1 is MNHEY and CDR2 is SVGAGI. The CDR3 is 11 amino acids. CDR3 region: CASMTNYGYTF. The DNA of the CDR3 is TGTGCCAGCATGACTAACTATGGCTACACCTTC.

This clonotype was detected only a few times. This chain joins TRBV27 and TRBJ2-5; 11 bases map to TRBD2. With V trimmed by 0 bases and J by 5 bases, 17 bases remained unmatched. Germline V gene data show CDR1 as MNHEY and CDR2 as SMNVEV (reference sequence). CDR3 length: 20 amino acids. The CDR3 here is CASSLSWPSGGTSPRETQYF. The CDR3 DNA reads as TGTGCCAGCAGTTTATCGTGGCCTAGCGGGGGGACCTCACCACGGGAGACCCAGTACTTC.

V gene TRBV27 combines with J gene TRBJ2-5; unclear D gene. The J call may be faulty, since TRBJ2-7 better matches the DNA end. This CDR3 region has 14 residues. Per germline, CDR1 MNHEY and CDR2 SMNVEV (reference sequence). CDR3 bases: TGTGCCAGCAGTTTGGGTGTGGCCGGCTACGAGCAGTACTTC. It encodes CASSLGVAGYEQYF.

The gene calls are TRBV11-2 and TRBJ1-1; D is unclear. V was clipped by 0 bases and J by 8 bases, with 10 bases between them. The length of the CDR3 is 13 residues. Germline V gene sequence: CDR1 SGHAT, CDR2 FQNNGV. The CDR3 reads CASSLERQTEAFF. CDR3 nucleotides: TGTGCCAGCAGCTTAGAAAGGCAGACCGAAGCTTTCTTT.

This clonotype occurred many times. The chain joins TRBV20-1 to TRBJ2-1, with unresolved D. Germline V gene data show CDR1 as DFQATT and CDR2 as SNEGSKA (reference sequence). There are 11 residues in the CDR3. Trimming shortened V by 6 bases and J by 11 bases, and 14 bases separated the two germline ends. The CDR3 region has the DNA TGCAGTGCCCAATCCCCGGTTCAGCAGTTCTTC. This gives the protein CSAQSPVQQFF.

The chain combines TRBV2 with TRBJ2-3; 7 bases line up with TRBD2. Trimming at V came to 3 bases and at J to 1 base, leaving 4 bases not matched to a gene. Germline CDR1 and CDR2: SNHLY and FYNNEI. The CDR3 has 15 amino acids. The CDR3 reads CASSDPLAGTDTQYF. CDR3 DNA: TGTGCCAGCAGTGATCCTCTAGCGGGCACAGATACGCAGTATTTT.

The J gene is TRBJ2-1, the V gene TRBV7-9; D tentatively fits TRBD1 or TRBD2 (5 bases each). The CDR3 has 16 residues. Trimming took off 2 bases at V and 0 bases at J, with 11 bases between the two ends. Per the germline V gene, CDR1 is SEHNR and CDR2 is FQNEAQ (reference sequence). The CDR3 bases are TGTGCCAGCAGCTTACTCGGGGCCAGCTCCTACAATGAGCAGTTCTTC. Translating gives CASSLLGASSYNEQFF.

This clonotype appeared many times. The V gene is TRBV6-2 or TRBV6-3, the J gene TRBJ2-7; unclear D gene. Trimming removed 6 bases from V and 2 bases from J, with 11 bases in between. Per germline, CDR1 MNHEY and CDR2 SVGEGT. The CDR3 is 13 residues long. This CDR3 is CASSLFATYEQYF. Written as DNA, the CDR3 is TGTGCCAGCAGCCTCTTTGCTACCTACGAGCAGTACTTC.

This clonotype was seen a few times. Being one base from a much bigger clone, this may be a read error. The chain uses TRBV6-5 and TRBJ2-4; the match to TRBD1 covers 9 bases. Germline V gives CDR1 MNHEY, CDR2 SVGAGI. V was pared by 5 bases and J by 13 bases, with 15 bases of the junction left unmatched. The CDR3 runs 15 residues. The CDR3 protein is CASSPDRGFYNEQYF. CDR3 sequence (DNA): TGTGCCAGCAGTCCGGACAGGGGTTTCTACAATGAGCAGTACTTC.

At least ten counts were recorded for this clonotype. This chain joins TRBV29-1 and TRBJ2-7; weak D call: TRBD1 (6 bases). V dropped 4 bases and J dropped 4 bases, with 11 bases sitting between them. Germline-derived CDR1 and CDR2 are SQVTM and ANQGSEA. The CDR3 runs to 12 residues. CDR3 nucleotides: TGCAGCGTTGCGGTGGGGGCGTACGAGCAGTACTTC. Its protein is CSVAVGAYEQYF.

The V call is TRBV12-3 or TRBV12-4, the J call TRBJ2-3, with TRBD2 matching 7 bases. V gave up 6 bases and J gave up 0 bases; unmatched junction bases: 6. CDR3 length equals 15 residues. The CDR3 region has the DNA TGTGCCAGCAGCCCCCGGGACTATAGCACAGATACGCAGTATTTT. It codes for CASSPRDYSTDTQYF.